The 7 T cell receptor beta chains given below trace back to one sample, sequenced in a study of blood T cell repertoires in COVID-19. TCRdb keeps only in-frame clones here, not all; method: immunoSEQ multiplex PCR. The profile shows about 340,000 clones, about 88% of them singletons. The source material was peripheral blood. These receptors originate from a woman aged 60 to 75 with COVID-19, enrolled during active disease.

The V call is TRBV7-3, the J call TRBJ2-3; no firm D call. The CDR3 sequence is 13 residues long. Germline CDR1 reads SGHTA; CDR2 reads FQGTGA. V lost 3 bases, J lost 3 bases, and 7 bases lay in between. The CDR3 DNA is TGTGCCAGCAGCTTGTCCGTTACAGATACGCAGTATTTT. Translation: CASSLSVTDTQYF. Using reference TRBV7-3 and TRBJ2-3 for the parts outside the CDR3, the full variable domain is GAGVSQTPSNKVTEKGKYVELRCDPISGHTALYWYRQSLGQGPEFLIYFQGTGAADDSGLPNDRFFAVRPEGSVSTLKIQRTERGDSAVYLCASSLSVTDTQYFGPGTRLTVL.

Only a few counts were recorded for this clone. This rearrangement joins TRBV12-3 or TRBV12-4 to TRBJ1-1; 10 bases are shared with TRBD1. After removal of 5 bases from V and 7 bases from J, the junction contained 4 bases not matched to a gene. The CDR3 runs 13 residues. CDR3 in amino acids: CASSPTGGFEAFF. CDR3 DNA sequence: TGTGCCAGCAGTCCGACAGGGGGCTTTGAAGCTTTCTTT.

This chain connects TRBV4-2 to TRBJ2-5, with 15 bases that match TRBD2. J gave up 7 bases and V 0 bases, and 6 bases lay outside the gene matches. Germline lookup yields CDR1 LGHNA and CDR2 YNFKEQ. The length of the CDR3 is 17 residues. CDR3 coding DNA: TGTGCCAGCAGCCAAGATTTGGGACTAGCGGGGGGCTGGACCCAGTACTTC. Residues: CASSQDLGLAGGWTQYF.

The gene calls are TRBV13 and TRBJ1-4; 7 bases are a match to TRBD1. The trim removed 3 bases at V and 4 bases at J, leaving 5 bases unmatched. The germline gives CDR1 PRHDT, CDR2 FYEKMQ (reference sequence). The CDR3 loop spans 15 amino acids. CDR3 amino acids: CASSLRTGGNEKLFF. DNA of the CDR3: TGTGCCAGCAGCTTGCGGACAGGCGGTAATGAAAAACTGTTTTTT.

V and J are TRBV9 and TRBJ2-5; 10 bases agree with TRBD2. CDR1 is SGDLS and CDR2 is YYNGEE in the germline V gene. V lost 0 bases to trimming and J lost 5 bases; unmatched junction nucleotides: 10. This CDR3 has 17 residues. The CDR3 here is CASSVAGSGGAYETQYF. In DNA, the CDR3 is TGTGCCAGCAGCGTAGCTGGGAGCGGGGGGGCCTATGAGACCCAGTACTTC.

The chain's CDR3 is CASSLGAGVGTF. The DNA of the CDR3 is TGTGCCAGCAGTTTGGGGGCAGGAGTCGGGACCTTC. The chain carries TRBV12-3 or TRBV12-4 and TRBJ1-2; a weak D match, TRBD1 (6 bases). The CDR3 is made up of 12 amino acids. Trimming stripped 3 bases from V and 14 bases from J, with 16 bases between.

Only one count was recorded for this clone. In DNA form, the CDR3 reads TGCAGTGTGGGGGGAGAAAAACTGTTTTTT. Protein: CSVGGEKLFF. The V and J genes are TRBV20-1 and TRBJ1-4; TRBD1 might be the D (5 bases). The CDR3 spans 10 residues. Trimming removed 7 bases from V and 8 bases from J, with 8 bases in between. Germline CDR1 reads DFQATT; CDR2 reads SNEGSKA (reference sequence).